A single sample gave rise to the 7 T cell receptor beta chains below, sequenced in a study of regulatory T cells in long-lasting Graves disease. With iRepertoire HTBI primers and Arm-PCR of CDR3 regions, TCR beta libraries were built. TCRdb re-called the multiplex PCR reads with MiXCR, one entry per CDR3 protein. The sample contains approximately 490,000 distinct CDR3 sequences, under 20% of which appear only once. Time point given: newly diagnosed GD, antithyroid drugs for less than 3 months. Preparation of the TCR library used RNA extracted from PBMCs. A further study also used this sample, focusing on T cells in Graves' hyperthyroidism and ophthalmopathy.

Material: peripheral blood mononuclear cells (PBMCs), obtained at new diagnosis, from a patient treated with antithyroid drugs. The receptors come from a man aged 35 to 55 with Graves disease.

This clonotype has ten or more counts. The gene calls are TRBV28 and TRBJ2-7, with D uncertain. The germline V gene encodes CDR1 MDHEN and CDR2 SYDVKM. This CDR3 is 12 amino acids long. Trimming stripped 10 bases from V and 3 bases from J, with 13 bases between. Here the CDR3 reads CATTRASYEQYF. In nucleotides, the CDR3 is TGTGCCACCACCCGGGCCAGCTACGAGCAGTACTTC.

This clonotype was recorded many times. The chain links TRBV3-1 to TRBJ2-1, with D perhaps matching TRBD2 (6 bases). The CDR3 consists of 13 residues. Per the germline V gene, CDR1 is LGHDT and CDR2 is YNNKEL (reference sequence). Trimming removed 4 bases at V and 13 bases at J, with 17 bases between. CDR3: CASSRNEGLTQFF. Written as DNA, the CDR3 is TGTGCCAGCAGCCGAAACGAGGGACTGACACAGTTCTTC.

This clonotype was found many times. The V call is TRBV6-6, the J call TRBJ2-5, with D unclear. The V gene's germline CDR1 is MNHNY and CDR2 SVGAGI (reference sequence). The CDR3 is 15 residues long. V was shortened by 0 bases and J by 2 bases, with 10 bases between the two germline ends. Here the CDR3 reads CASSYSFVQQETQYF. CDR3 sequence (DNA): TGTGCCAGCAGTTACTCGTTCGTGCAGCAAGAGACCCAGTACTTC.

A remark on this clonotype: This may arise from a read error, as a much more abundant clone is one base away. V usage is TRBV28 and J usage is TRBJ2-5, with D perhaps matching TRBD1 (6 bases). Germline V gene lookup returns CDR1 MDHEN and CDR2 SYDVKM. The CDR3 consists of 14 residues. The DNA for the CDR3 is TGTGCCAGCAGTTTTCTCAGGGGACAAGAGACCCAGCACTTC. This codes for CASSFLRGQETQHF.

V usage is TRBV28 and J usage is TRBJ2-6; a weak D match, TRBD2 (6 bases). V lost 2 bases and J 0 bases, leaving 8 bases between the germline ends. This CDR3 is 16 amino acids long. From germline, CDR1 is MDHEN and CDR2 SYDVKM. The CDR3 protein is CASSLGRGSGANVLTF. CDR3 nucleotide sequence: TGTGCCAGCAGTTTAGGGCGGGGCTCTGGGGCCAACGTCCTGACTTTC.

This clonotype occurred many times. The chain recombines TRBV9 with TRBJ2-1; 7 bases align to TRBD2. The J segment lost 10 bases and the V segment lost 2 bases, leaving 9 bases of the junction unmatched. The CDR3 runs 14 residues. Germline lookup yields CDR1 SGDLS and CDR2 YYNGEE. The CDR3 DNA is TGTGCCAGCAGCGTCTCTCTCCTAGCGGACGAGCAGTTCTTC. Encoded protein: CASSVSLLADEQFF. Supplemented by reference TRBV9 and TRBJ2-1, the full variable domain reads DSGVTQTPKHLITATGQRVTLRCSPRSGDLSVYWYQQSLDQGLQFLIQYYNGEERAKGNILERFSAQQFPDLHSELNLSSLELGDSALYFCASSVSLLADEQFFGPGTRLTVL.

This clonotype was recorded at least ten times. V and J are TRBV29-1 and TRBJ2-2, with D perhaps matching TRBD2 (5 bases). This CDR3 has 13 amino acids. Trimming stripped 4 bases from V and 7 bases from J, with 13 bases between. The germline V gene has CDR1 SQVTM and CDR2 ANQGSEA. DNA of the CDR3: TGCAGCGTTGTCGCTAGCTCGGTCGGGGAGCTGTTTTTT. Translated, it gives CSVVASSVGELFF.